These T cell receptor beta chains were read from a single sample in a study of shared clonotypes between healthy human individuals. This table comes from immunoSEQ multiplex PCR, and its TCRdb copy is limited to in-frame clones, with some not included. The data show around 2,000,000 clones, 95% seen once. Sequencing used naive CD4+ T cells sorted from blood. These receptors came from a man aged 18 to 29 in good health. The CDR3 runs from the conserved cysteine through the conserved F or W. D genes are given only for firm matches. Rows may omit the clone size; those that give it use once, few, many or a size class.

j_call v_call clone_size d_call cdr3_aa cdr3_nt
TRBJ2-5 TRBV2 . TRBD1 CAGGQGLTETQYF TGTGCCGGGGGACAGGGTCTCACTGAGACCCAGTACTTC
TRBJ1-1 TRBV10-3 . TRBD1 CAIGGQSNTEAFF TGTGCCATCGGGGGACAGTCGAACACTGAAGCTTTCTTT
TRBJ2-5 TRBV5-1 . TRBD2 CASSLGGSGSGETQYF TGCGCCAGCAGCTTGGGTGGTAGCGGGAGCGGAGAGACCCAGTACTTC
TRBJ2-5 TRBV6-6 . TRBD2 CASSSRTSLVETQYF TGTGCCAGCAGTTCCCGGACTAGCCTGGTGGAGACCCAGTACTTC
TRBJ2-6 TRBV10-2 . . CASKVRGSGANVLTF TGCGCCAGCAAAGTACGGGGCTCTGGGGCCAACGTCCTGACTTTC
TRBJ1-2 TRBV28 . . CASMVGFKKSGYTF TGTGCCAGCATGGTTGGCTTCAAGAAGTCTGGCTACACCTTC
TRBJ2-7 TRBV5-1 once TRBD2 CASSLMSGGIYEQYF TGCGCCAGCAGCTTGATGAGCGGGGGAATCTACGAGCAGTACTTC
TRBJ2-1 TRBV10-2 . TRBD2 CASSRTSGGKTYNEQFF TGCGCCAGCAGCCGGACTAGCGGGGGGAAAACCTACAATGAGCAGTTCTTC
TRBJ2-1 TRBV7-9 . TRBD1 CASSFRGTALNEQFF TGTGCCAGCAGCTTCCGAGGGACAGCGCTCAATGAGCAGTTCTTC
TRBJ1-2 TRBV10-3 . . CAISGDTANYGYTF TGTGCCATCAGTGGGGACACCGCTAACTATGGCTACACCTTC
TRBJ2-7 TRBV27 . . CASSFHRDFNEQYF TGTGCCAGCAGTTTCCACAGGGACTTCAACGAGCAGTACTTC
TRBJ2-5 TRBV4-3 once . CASSQEVVWETQYF TGCGCCAGCAGCCAAGAAGTGGTTTGGGAGACCCAGTACTTC
TRBJ1-4 TRBV5-1 . TRBD1 CASSRGTGEKNEKLFF TGCGCCAGCAGCCGCGGGACAGGGGAAAAGAATGAAAAACTGTTTTTT
TRBJ1-6 TRBV6-1 . . CASREAGQSNSPLHF TGTGCCAGCAGAGAAGCCGGACAGAGTAATTCACCCCTCCACTTT
TRBJ1-5 TRBV10-2 . . CASSDHGSGANQPQHF TGCGCCAGCAGTGATCATGGGTCGGGGGCTAATCAGCCCCAGCATTTT
TRBJ1-4 TRBV18 . . CASSPMPQTSTNEKLFF TGTGCCAGCTCACCCATGCCCCAGACGTCAACTAATGAAAAACTGTTTTTT
TRBJ2-1 TRBV7-9 . . CASSLGQGPYNEQFF TGTGCCAGCAGCCTGGGGCAGGGGCCCTACAATGAGCAGTTCTTC
TRBJ2-3 TRBV5-1 . TRBD2 CASSLAGGPGTDTQYF TGCGCCAGCAGTTTAGCGGGAGGGCCAGGCACAGATACGCAGTATTTT
TRBJ1-6 TRBV9 . . CASSVMGADNSPLHF TGTGCCAGCAGCGTAATGGGGGCGGATAATTCACCCCTCCACTTT
TRBJ1-5 TRBV6-1 . . CASSGTRSEGTQHF TGTGCCAGCAGTGGTACTCGTTCGGAAGGGACCCAGCATTTT
TRBJ2-6 TRBV9 . . CASSPRSWAISGANVLTF TGTGCCAGCAGCCCGCGGAGTTGGGCAATCTCTGGGGCCAACGTCCTGACTTTC
TRBJ2-5 TRBV10-3 . . CAISEAETQYF TGTGCCATCAGTGAGGCAGAGACCCAGTACTTC
TRBJ2-5 TRBV2 . TRBD1 CASSKAFGQGGETQYF TGTGCCAGCAGTAAGGCTTTTGGACAGGGAGGAGAGACCCAGTACTTC
TRBJ1-3 TRBV9 . . CASSVAPGPANTIYF TGTGCCAGCAGCGTAGCTCCGGGGCCGGCAAACACCATATATTTT